The sequence of this T cell receptor beta chain was determined in a study of CD8 T cells in Susac syndrome (dated by TCRdb to the late 2010s). Context from the whole study: Whether CD8+ T cell activation and differentiation in Susac syndrome was antigen driven was tested using repertoire sequencing.

From its cysteine to its phenylalanine, the CDR3 spans 13 amino acids. Solely the CDR3 DNA is kept, with 39 bases framed from the first base. The germline V gene (reference sequence) supplies CDR1 DFQATT and CDR2 SNEGSKA. Relative to germline, V is 3 bases shorter and J is 1 base shorter, with 7 bases between their ends. RNA was extracted using the RNeasy kit, and about 0.5 to 1 microgram was reverse transcribed with random hexamers. TCR beta CDR3 regions were amplified with the immunoSEQ multiplex PCR assay covering 54 Vbeta and 13 Jbeta segments. To correct PCR amplification bias, a synthetic template baseline was used for both primer optimization and computational correction. Processing in the source paper ran as follows. Reads were annotated to V, D and J genes according to IMGT and were analyzed with immunoSEQ Analyzer, with only productive sequences retained. Clonality was calculated as one minus the Shannon entropy normalized by log2 of the number of productive unique sequences. For each patient and control, public and private clones were evaluated among the 100 most prevalent clones. Clones were defined as Susac-specific if absent from the healthy and MS cohorts, from roughly 1,100 published viral clones and from other ImmuneACCESS disease sequences. TCRdb took the public reads, trimmed them with fastp at Q25, ran MiXCR for clone calling and kept in-frame beta chains. Merged by CDR3 protein, the rows form single entries marked with the most common genes and DNA. The V and J calls and clone size are TCRdb's, not the authors'. This sample has approximately 270,000 distinct CDR3 sequences in its table, and around 95% of those were observed once. 0.065% to 0.075% of the sample is held by the ten biggest clonotypes.

Concerning this clonotype itself: The target of this receptor is not known. Within one base of it there is no much larger clone, and no base qualities were kept.

Study-wide conclusions, independent of this receptor: The number of individuals in the TCR sequencing and HLA analysis was acknowledged as relatively small.

Peripheral blood CD8+ and CD4+ T cells from healthy donors, Susac syndrome patients and multiple sclerosis patients were profiled using high-throughput TCR beta sequencing. Multiple sclerosis controls were treatment-naive patients with stable or active relapsing-remitting disease fulfilling revised McDonald criteria. Bulk CD8+ and CD4+ T cells were purified by magnetic negative isolation, while CD8+ TEMRA cells were enriched using FACS. Blood was drawn into EDTA tubes, processed within 24 hours, and PBMCs were isolated by density gradient centrifugation. PBMCs intended for TCR sequencing were cryopreserved in liquid nitrogen and thawed later in a water bath at 37 degrees C. Purity of sorted or isolated CD4+, CD8+ and CD8+ TEMRA cells was at least 90%.

Sequences were obtained from CD4+ T cells from PBMCs. The receptor chain draws on TRBV20-1 and TRBJ1-5; the D gene is not confidently resolved. The receptor was derived from a human donor with multiple sclerosis. The CDR3 reads CSARMGSNQPQHF. The nucleotides read TGCAGTGCTAGGATGGGGAGCAATCAGCCCCAGCATTTT.